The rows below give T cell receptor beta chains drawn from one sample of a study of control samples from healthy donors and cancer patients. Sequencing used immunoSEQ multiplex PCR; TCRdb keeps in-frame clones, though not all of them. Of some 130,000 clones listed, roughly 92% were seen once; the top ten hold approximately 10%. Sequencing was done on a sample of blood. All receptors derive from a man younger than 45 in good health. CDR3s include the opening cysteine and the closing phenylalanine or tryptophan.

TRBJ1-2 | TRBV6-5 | CASRRDRTGAYGYTF
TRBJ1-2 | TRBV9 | CASRGTTGGENYGYTF
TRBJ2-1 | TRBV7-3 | CASLPGDSRYNEQFF
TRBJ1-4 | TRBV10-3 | CAISELRGEKLFF
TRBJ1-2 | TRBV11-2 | CASSLAQGAGGYGYTF
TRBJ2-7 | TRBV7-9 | CASSPTRNEQYF
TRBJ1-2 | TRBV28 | CASMRDYGYTF
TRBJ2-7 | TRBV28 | CASIPGTDRAYEQYF
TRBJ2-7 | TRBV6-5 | CASTREVYYEQYF
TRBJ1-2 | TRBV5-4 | CASSLDRAGGYTF
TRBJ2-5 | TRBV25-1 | CASSDPSGVEETQYF
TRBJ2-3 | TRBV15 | CATSRDRQGADTQYF
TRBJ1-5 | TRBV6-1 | CASSEAPENQPQHF
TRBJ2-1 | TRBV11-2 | CASSLGLAGGPTYNEQFF
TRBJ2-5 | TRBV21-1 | CASSPLRSRETQYF
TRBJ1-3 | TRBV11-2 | CASSLGRGTGRGNTIYF
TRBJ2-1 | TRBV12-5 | CASVLGEGDTDEQFF
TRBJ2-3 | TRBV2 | CASTIGAGSTDTQYF
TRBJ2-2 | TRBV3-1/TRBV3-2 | CASRATAVNTGELFF
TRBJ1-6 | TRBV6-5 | CASIKGQAYNSPLHF
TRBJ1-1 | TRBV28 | CASSLEQSNTEAFF
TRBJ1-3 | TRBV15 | CATSTMVGGSGNTIYF
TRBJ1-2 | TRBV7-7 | CASSWHRPYGYTF
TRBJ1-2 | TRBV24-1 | CATSDWERAYGYTF
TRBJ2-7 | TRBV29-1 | CSFAGTSGPYEQYF
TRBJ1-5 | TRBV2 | CASSRRTGELGQPQHF
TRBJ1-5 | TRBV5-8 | CASSSGGGTGPQHF
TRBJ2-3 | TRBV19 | CASSKRTSGGSTDTQYF
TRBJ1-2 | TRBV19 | CASSPDSRGHGYTF
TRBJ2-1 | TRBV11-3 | CASSPRAGGIGNEQFF
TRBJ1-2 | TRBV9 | CASSVGTRGGYTF
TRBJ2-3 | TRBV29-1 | CSARLPSPNTQYF
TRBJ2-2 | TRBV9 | CASSPDGRRNTGELFF
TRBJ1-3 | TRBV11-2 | CASSPRGQASGNTIYF
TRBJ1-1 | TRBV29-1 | CSVEGGTGRVTEAFF
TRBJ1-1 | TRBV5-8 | CASSWDRGTEAFF
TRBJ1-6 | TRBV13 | CASSLGWGNSPLHF
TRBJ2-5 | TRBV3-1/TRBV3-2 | CASSYWTSGEETQYF
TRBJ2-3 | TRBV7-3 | CASSLMTGQGASSTDTQYF
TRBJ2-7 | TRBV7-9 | CASSPGFGRTEQYF
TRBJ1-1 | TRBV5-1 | CASSLVRLGNTEAFF
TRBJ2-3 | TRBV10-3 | CAISDQGYTDTQYF
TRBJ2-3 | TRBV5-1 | CASSLGLATDTQYF
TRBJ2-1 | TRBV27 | CASKRLVFDEQFF
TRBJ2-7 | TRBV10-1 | CASTPGRGGEQYF
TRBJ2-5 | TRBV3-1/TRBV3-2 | CASSTQPPGLLGETQYF
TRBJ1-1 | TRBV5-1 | CASSPSWPDTEAFF
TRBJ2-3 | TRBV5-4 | CASSLGSWGLSDTQYF
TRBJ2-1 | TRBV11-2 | CASSLVSSGNEQFF
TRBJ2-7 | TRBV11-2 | CASSVGTTYEQYF
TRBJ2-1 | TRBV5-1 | CASSLSWGEAYNEQFF
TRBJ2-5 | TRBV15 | CATSRARTETETQYF
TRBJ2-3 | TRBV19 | CASSLAGGGTDTQYF
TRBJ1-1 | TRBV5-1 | CASSEEPGLLNTEAFF
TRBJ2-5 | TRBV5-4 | CASSLKRGQETQYF
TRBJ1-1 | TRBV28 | CASRGGGSNTEAFF
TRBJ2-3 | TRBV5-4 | CASSAGAGPSTDTQYF
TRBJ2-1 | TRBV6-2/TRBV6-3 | CASSYQLSGSGPYNEQFF
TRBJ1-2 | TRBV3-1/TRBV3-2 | CASSQEARTAYGYTF